This TCR beta chain was recorded in a study of long-term antiretroviral therapy in people with HIV. Survey level was the resolution at which the v3.0 immunoSEQ assay ran. In sequencing, about 35,000-55,000 T-cell genomes per sample were targeted. The table came from immunoSEQ multiplex PCR; TCRdb's copy has only in-frame clones and leaves some out. This repertoire shows 32,000 or so clones, about three quarters found once; its top ten account for 7.1%. This clone occurred a few times. Its target is not known. Study-level points and caveats: For ART adherence, viral resistance and therapy changes, no data were available. Among HIV repertoires, CDR3 length ranges were narrower than those of controls.

The input for sequencing was unsorted PBMCs, taken 2 years after starting antiretroviral therapy. This TCR came from a woman aged 50 to 60 with HIV.

This CDR3 reads CASSWTSYYNEQFF. DNA of the CDR3: TGCGCCAGCAGCTGGACTAGTTATTACAATGAGCAGTTCTTC. The chain uses TRBV5-1 and TRBJ2-1; 7 nucleotides line up with TRBD2. From germline, CDR1 is SGHRS and CDR2 YFSETQ. The J segment lost 4 bases and the V segment lost 3 bases, leaving 4 bases of the junction unmatched. The CDR3 contains 14 residues.